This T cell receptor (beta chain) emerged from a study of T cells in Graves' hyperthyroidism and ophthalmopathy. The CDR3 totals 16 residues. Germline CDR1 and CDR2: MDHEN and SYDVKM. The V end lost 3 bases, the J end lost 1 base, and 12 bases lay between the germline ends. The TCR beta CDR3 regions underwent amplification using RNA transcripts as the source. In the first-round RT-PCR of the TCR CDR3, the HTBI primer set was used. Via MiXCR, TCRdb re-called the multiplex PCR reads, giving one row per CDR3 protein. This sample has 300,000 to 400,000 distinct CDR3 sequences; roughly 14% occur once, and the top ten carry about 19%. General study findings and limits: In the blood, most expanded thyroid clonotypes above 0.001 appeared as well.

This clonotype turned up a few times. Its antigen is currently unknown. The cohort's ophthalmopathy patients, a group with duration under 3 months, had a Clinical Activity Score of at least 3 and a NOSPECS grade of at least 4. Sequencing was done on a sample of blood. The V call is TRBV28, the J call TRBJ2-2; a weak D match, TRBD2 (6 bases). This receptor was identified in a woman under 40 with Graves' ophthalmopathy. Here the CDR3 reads CASSLEGTLNTGELFF. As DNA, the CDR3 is TGTGCCAGCAGTTTGGAGGGGACCTTGAACACCGGGGAGCTGTTTTTT.